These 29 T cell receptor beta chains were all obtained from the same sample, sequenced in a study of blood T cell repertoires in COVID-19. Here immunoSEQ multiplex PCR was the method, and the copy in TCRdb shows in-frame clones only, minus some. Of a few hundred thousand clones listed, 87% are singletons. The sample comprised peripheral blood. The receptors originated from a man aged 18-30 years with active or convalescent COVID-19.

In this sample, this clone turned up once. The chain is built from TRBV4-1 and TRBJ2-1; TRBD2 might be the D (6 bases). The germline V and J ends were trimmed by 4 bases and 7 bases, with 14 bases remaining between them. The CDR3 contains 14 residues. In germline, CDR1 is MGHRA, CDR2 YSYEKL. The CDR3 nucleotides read TGCGCCAGCAGCCCGTTCGGGAGCGCAAATGAGCAGTTCTTC. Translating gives CASSPFGSANEQFF.

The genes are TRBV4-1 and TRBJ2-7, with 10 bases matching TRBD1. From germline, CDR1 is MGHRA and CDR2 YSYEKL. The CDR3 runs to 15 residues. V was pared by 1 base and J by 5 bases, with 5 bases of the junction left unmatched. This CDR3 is CASSQGKDRGNEQYF. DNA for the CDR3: TGCGCCAGCAGCCAAGGAAAGGACAGGGGGAACGAGCAGTACTTC.

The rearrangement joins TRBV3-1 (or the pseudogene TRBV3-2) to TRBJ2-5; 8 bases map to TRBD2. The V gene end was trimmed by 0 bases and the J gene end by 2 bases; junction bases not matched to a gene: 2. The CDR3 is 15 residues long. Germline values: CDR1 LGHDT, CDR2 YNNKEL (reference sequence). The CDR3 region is CASSQDREGQETQYF. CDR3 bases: TGTGCCAGCAGCCAAGATCGGGAGGGGCAAGAGACCCAGTACTTC.

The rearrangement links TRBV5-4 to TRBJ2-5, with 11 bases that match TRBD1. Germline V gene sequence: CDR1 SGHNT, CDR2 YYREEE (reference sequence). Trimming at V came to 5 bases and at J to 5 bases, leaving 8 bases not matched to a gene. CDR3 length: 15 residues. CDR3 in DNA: TGTGCCAGCAGTTCTGGGACAGGGGGTTTGGAGACCCAGTACTTC. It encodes CASSSGTGGLETQYF.

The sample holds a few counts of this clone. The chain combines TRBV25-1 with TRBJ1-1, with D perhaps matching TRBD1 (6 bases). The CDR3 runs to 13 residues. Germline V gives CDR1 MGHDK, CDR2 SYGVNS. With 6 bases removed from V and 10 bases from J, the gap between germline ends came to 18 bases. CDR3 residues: CASSPGTGRRAFF. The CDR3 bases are TGTGCCAGCAGCCCAGGTACAGGGCGAAGAGCTTTCTTT.

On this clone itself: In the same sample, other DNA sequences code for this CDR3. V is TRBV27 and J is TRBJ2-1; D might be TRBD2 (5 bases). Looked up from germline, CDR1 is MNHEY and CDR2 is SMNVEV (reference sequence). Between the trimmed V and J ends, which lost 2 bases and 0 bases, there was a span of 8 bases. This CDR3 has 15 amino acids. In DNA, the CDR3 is TGTGCCAGCAGTTTAACGGGGAGCTCCTACAATGAGCAGTTCTTC. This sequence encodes CASSLTGSSYNEQFF.

CDR3 DNA: TGCGCCAGCAGCCCGCAGCGGGGGGGCCCGCGTACCGGGGAGCTGTTTTTT. It is translated as CASSPQRGGPRTGELFF. The chain recombines TRBV4-3 with TRBJ2-2; 10 bases align to TRBD2. J lost 5 bases, V lost 4 bases, and 10 bases had no gene match. Germline CDR1 and CDR2: LGHNA and YSLEER. The CDR3 length is 17 residues.

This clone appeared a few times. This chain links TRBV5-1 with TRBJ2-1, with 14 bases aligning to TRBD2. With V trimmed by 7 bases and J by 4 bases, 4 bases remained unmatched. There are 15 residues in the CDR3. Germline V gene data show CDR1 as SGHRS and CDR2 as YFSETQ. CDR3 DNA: TGCGCCAGCCGGACTAGCGGGGGGTCGTACAATGAGCAGTTCTTC. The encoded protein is CASRTSGGSYNEQFF.

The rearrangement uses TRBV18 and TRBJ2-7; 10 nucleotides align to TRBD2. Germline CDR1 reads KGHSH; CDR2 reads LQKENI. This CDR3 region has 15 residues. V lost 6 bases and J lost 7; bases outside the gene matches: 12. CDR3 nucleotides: TGTGCCAGCTCCCTCCAGCGGGAGGGCCCTGGGGAGCAGTACTTC. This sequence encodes CASSLQREGPGEQYF.

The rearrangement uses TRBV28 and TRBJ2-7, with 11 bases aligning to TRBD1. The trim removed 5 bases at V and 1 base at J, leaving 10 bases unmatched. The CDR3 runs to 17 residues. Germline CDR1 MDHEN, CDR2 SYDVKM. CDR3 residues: CASSQADGTGGSYEQYF. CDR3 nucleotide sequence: TGTGCCAGCAGTCAAGCAGACGGGACAGGGGGTTCCTACGAGCAGTACTTC. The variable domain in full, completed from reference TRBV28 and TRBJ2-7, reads DVKVTQSSRYLVKRTGEKVFLECVQDMDHENMFWYRQDPGLGLRLIYFSYDVKMKEKGDIPEGYSVSREKKERFSLILESASTNQTSMYLCASSQADGTGGSYEQYFGPGTRLTVT.

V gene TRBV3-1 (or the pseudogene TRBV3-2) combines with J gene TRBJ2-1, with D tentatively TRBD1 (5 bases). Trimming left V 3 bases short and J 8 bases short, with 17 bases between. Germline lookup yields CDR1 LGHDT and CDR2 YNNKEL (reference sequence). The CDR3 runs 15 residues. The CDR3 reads CASSHARFIGDEQFF. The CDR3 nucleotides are TGTGCCAGCAGCCACGCCCGCTTCATAGGGGATGAGCAGTTCTTC.

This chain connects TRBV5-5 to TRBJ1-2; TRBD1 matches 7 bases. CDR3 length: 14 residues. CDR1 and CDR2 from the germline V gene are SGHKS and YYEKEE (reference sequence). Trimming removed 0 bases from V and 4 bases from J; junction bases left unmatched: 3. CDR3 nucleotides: TGTGCCAGCAGCTTGGATTGGGACAGCTATGGCTACACCTTC. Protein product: CASSLDWDSYGYTF.

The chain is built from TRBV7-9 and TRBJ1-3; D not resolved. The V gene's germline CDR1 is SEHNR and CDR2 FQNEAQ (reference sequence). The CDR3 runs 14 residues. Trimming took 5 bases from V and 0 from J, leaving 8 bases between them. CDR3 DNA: TGTGCCAGCAGCCGGAGCAACTCTGGAAACACCATATATTTT. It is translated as CASSRSNSGNTIYF.

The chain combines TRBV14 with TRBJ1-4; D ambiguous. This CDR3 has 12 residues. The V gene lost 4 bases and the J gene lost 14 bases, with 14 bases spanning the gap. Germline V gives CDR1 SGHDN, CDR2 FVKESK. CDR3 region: CASSPNGVSLFF. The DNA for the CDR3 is TGTGCCAGCAGCCCAAACGGGGTTTCGCTGTTTTTT.

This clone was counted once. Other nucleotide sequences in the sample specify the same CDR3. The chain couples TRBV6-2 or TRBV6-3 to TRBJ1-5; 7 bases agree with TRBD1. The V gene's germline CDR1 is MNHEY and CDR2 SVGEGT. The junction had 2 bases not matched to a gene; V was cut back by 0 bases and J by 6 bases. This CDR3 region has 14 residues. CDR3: CASSYSPGGQPQHF. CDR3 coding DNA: TGTGCCAGCAGTTACTCACCAGGGGGTCAGCCCCAGCATTTT.

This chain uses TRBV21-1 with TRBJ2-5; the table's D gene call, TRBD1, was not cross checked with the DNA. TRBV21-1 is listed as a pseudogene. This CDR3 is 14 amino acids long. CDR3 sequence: CASLGRRYQETQYF. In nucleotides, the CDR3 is TGTGCCAGCCTTGGGCGCCGGTACCAAGAGACCCAGTACTTC.

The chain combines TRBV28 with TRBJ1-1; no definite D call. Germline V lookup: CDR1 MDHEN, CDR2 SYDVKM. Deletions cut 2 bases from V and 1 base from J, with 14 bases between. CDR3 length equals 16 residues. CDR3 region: CASSLELEGSNTEAFF. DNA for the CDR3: TGTGCCAGCAGTTTAGAGCTTGAGGGCTCGAACACTGAAGCTTTCTTT.

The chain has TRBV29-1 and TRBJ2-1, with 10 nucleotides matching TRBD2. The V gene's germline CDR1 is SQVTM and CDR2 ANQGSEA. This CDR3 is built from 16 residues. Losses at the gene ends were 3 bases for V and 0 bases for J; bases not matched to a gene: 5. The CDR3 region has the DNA TGCAGCGTTGAGAGGCTAGCGGGGGACTCCTACAATGAGCAGTTCTTC. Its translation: CSVERLAGDSYNEQFF.

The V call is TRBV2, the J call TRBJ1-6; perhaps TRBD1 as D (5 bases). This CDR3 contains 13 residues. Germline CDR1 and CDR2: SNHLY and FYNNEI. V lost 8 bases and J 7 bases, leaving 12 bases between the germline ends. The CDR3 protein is CASFRPGNSPLHF. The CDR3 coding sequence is TGTGCCAGCTTTCGGCCAGGGAATTCACCCCTCCACTTT.

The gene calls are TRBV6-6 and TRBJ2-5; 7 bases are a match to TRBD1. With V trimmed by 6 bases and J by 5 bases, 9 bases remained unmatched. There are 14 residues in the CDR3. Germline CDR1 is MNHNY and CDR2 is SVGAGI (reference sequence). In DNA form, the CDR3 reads TGTGCCAGCAGACACAACAGGGGTAGGGAGACCCAGTACTTC. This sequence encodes CASRHNRGRETQYF.

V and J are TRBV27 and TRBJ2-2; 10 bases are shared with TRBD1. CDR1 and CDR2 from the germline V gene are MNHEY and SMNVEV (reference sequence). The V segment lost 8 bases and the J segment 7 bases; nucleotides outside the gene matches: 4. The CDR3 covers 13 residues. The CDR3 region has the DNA TGTGCCAGCCAGGGACAGGGGAACGGGGAGCTGTTTTTT. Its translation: CASQGQGNGELFF.

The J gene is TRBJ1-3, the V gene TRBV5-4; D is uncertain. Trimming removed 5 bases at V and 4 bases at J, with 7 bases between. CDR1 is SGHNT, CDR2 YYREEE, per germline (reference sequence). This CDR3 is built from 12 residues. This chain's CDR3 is CASRGVGNTIYF. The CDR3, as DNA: TGTGCCAGCAGAGGAGTAGGAAACACCATATATTTT.

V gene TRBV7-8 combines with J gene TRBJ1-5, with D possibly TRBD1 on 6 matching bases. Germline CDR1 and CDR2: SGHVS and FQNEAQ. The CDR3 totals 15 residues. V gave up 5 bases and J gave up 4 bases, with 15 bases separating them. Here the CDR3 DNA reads TGTGCCAGCAGCCTCGGGGGGCAGGGGAATCAGCCCCAGCATTTT. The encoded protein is CASSLGGQGNQPQHF. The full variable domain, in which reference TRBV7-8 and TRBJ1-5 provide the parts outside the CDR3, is GAGVSQSPRYKVAKRGQDVALRCDPISGHVSLFWYQQALGQGPEFLTYFQNEAQLDKSGLPSDRFFAERPEGSVSTLKIQRTQQEDSAVYLCASSLGGQGNQPQHFGDGTRLSIL.

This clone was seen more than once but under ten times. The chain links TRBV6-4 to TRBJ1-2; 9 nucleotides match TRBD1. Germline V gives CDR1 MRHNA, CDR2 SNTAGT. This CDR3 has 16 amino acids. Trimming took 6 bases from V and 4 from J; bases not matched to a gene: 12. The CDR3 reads CASRRGGTGISYGYTF. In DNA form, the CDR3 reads TGTGCCAGCAGGAGGGGCGGGACAGGGATCAGCTATGGCTACACCTTC.

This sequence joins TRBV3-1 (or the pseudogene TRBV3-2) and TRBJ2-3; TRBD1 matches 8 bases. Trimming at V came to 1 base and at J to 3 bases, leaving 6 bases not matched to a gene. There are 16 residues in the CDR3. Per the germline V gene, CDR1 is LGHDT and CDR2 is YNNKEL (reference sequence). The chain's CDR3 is CASSQVRGLRTDTQYF. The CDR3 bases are TGTGCCAGCAGCCAAGTCAGGGGGCTTCGGACAGATACGCAGTATTTT.

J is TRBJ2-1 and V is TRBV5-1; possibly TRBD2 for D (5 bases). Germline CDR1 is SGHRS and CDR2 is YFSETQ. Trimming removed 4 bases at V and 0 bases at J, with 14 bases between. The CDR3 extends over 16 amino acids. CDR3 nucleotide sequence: TGCGCCAGCAGCGAAGGCGGGTCCAGCTCCTACAATGAGCAGTTCTTC. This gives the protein CASSEGGSSSYNEQFF.

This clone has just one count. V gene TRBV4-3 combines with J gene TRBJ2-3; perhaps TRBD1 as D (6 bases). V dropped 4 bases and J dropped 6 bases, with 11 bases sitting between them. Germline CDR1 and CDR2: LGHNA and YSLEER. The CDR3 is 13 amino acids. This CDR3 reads CASSRVQGDTQYF. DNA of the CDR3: TGCGCCAGCAGCCGGGTCCAGGGGGATACGCAGTATTTT.

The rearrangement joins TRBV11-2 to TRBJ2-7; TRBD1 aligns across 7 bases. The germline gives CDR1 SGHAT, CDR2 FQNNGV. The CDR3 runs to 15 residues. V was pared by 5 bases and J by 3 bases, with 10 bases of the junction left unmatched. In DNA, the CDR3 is TGTGCCAGCAGCGACCGGGACAGCGGCCTCTACGAGCAGTACTTC. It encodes CASSDRDSGLYEQYF.

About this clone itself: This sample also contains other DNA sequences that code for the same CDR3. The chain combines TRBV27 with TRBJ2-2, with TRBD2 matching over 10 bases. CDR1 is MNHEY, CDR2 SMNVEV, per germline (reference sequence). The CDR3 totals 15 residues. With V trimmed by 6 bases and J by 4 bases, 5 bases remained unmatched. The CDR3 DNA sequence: TGTGCCAGCAGCCCTCTAGCGGGGGTCACCGGGGAGCTGTTTTTT. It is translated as CASSPLAGVTGELFF.